The sample holds a few counts of the clone carrying this T cell receptor (beta chain). Germline V CDR1 and CDR2: MGHDK, SYGVNS. The V and J ends lost 3 bases and 0 bases respectively, with 12 bases between them. There are 16 residues in the CDR3. Multiplex PCR employing 32 V and 13 J primers generated amplicons of the TCR beta CDR3. Each CDR3 protein gets one entry after TCRdb re-called the multiplex PCR reads with MiXCR. The table lists around 9,200 distinct CDR3 sequences, 25% to 40% of them singletons. This specimen belongs to a study of immune heterogeneity within non-small cell lung tumors. Bulk tumor genomic DNA served as template, at 600 ng per sample. Surgical sampling yielded several biopsies per primary tumor (spaced far apart). Enrolled individuals presented with untreated, newly diagnosed non-small cell lung cancer and received curative surgery.

Source material: lung tumor tissue. This receptor was obtained from a man aged 60 to 75 with non-small cell lung cancer. The chain employs TRBV25-1 and TRBJ2-1; D might be TRBD2 (6 bases). CDR3 loop: CASSEDGGISYNEQFF. CDR3 DNA sequence: TGTGCCAGCAGTGAGGATGGCGGGATCTCCTACAATGAGCAGTTCTTC.